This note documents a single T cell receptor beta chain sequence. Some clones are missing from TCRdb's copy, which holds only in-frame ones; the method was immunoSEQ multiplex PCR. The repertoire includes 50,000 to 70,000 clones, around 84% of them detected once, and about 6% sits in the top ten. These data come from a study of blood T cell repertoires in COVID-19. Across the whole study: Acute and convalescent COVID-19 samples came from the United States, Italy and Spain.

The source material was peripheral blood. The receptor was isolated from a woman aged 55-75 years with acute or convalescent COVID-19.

CDR3 residues: CASSVVPGQGAIIYEQYF. As DNA, the CDR3 is TGCGCCAGCAGCGTAGTCCCGGGACAGGGGGCGATAATTTACGAGCAGTACTTC. The genes are TRBV5-1 and TRBJ2-7; 12 bases match TRBD1. V lost 4 bases, J lost 4 bases, and 15 bases stayed unmatched. The CDR3 runs 18 residues. Germline V lookup: CDR1 SGHRS, CDR2 YFSETQ.